This TCR beta chain was recorded in a study of control samples from healthy donors and cancer patients. Only in-frame clones appear in the TCRdb table, and some are missing; sequencing was by immunoSEQ multiplex PCR. The repertoire consists of some 130,000 clones, with 93% occurring once and the leading ten covering 1.5% to 2%. There are a few counts of this clone. Germline assignment: CDR1 GTSNPN and CDR2 SVGIG (reference sequence). The CDR3 sequence is 16 residues long. Trimming took 5 bases from V and 1 from J, leaving 20 bases between them. The sample was PBMCs. This sequence was found in a man aged 45-65 years with head and neck cancer. J is TRBJ1-1 and V is TRBV30, with TRBD1 as a possible D gene (6 bases). This CDR3 reads CAWSRTGRGANTEAFF. CDR3 DNA: TGTGCCTGGTCCCGGACCGGGCGGGGGGCGAACACTGAAGCTTTCTTT.